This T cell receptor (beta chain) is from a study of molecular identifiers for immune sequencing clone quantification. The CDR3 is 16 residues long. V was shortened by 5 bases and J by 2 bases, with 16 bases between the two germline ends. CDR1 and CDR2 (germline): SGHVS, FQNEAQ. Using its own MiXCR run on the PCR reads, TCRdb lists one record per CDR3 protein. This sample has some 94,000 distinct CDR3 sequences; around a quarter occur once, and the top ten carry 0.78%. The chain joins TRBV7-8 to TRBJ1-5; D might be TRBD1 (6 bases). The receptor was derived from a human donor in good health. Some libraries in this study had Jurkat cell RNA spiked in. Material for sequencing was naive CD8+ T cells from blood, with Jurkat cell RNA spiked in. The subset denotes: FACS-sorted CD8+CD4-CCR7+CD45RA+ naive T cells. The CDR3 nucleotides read TGTGCCAGCAGCCACGCCGGACAGTTCGGCAATCAGCCCCAGCATTTT. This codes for CASSHAGQFGNQPQHF.